This T cell receptor (beta chain) was documented in a study of molecular identifiers for immune sequencing clone quantification. Trimming took 3 bases from V and 5 from J; bases not matched to a gene: 7. Germline lookup yields CDR1 DFQATT and CDR2 SNEGSKA (reference sequence). The CDR3 contains 15 residues. Naive CD8 T cells were picked out by sorting for CD8+CD4-CCR7+CD45RA+. Study results and limitations: Clones that had above 20 RNA copies took up over 98% of effector molecules but under 1% in naive cells.

This clonotype has ten or more counts. Its antigen is not identified. The authors built bulk TCR libraries by previously described methods with listed TCR primers. TCRdb redid the calling of the PCR reads with MiXCR, one entry per CDR3 protein. The table shows about 640,000 distinct CDR3 sequences, with about 20% occurring only once. The clonotype originates from a human donor in good health. Some libraries in this study had Jurkat cell RNA spiked in. The material sequenced was naive CD8+ T cells from blood, with Jurkat cell RNA spiked in. The subset was: FACS-sorted CD8+CD4-CCR7+CD45RA+ naive T cells. The genes are TRBV20-1 and TRBJ2-7; 13 positions agree with TRBD2. CDR3 bases: TGCAGTGCTAGGAAACTAGCGGGGGGGCCTCACGAGCAGTACTTC. Translating gives CSARKLAGGPHEQYF.